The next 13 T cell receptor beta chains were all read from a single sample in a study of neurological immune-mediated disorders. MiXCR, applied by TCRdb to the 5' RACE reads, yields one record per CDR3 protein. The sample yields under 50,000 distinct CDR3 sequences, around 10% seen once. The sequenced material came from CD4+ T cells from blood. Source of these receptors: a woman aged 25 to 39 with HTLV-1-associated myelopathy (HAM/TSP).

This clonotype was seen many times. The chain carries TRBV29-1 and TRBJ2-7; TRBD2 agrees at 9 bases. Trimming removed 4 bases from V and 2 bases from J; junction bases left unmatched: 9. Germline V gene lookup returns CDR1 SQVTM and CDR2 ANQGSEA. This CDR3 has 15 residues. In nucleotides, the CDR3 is TGCAGCGTTGCTCCAGGAGCGGGGGGTGCCTACGAGCAGTACTTC. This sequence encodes CSVAPGAGGAYEQYF.

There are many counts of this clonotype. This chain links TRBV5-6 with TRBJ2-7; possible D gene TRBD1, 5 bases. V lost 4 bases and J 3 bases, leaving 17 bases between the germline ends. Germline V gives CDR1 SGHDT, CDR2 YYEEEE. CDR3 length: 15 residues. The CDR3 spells CASSTGAGNLYEQYF. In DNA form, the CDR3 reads TGTGCCAGCAGCACGGGCGCAGGGAACCTCTACGAGCAGTACTTC.

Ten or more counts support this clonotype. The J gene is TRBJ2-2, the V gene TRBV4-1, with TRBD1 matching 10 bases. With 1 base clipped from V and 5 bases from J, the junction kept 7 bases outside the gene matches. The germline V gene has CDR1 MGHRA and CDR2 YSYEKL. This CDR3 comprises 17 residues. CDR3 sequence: CASSQAPTGGETGELFF. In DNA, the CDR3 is TGCGCCAGCAGCCAAGCCCCGACAGGGGGCGAAACCGGGGAGCTGTTTTTT.

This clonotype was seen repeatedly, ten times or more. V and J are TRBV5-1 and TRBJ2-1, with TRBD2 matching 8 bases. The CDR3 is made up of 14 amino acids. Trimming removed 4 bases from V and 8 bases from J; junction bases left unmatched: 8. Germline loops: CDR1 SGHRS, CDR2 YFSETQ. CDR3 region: CASSPRTSFHEQFF. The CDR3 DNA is TGCGCCAGCAGCCCCCGGACTAGCTTCCATGAGCAGTTCTTC. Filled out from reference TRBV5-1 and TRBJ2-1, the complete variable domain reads KAGVTQTPRYLIKTRGQQVTLSCSPISGHRSVSWYQQTPGQGLQFLFEYFSETQRNKGNFPGRFSGRQFSNSRSEMNVSTLELGDSALYLCASSPRTSFHEQFFGPGTRLTVL.

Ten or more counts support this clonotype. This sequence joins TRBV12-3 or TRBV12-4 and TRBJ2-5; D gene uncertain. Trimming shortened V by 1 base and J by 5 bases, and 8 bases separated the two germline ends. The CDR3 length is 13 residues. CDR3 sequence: CASSLGEAETQYF. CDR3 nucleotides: TGTGCCAGCAGTTTAGGGGAAGCGGAGACCCAGTACTTC.

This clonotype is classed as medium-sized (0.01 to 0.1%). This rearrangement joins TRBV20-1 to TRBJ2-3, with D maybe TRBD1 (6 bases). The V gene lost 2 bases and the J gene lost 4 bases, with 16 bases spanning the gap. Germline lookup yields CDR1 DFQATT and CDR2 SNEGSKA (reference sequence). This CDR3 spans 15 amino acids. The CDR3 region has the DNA TGCAGTGCTAGATCGTGGGACATCGGCGCAGATACGCAGTATTTT. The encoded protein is CSARSWDIGADTQYF.

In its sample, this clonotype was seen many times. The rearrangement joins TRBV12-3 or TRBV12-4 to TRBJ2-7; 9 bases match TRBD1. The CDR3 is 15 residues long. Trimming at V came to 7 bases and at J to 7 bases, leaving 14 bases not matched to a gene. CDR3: CASTSTNRGHWEQYF. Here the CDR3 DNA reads TGTGCCAGCACCTCAACCAACAGGGGGCATTGGGAGCAGTACTTC.

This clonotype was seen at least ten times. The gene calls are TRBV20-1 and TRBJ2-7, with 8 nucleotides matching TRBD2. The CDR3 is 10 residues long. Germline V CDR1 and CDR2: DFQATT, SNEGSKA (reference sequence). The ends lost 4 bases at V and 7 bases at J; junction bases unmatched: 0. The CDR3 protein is CSAIAGEQYF. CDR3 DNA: TGCAGTGCTATAGCGGGGGAGCAGTACTTC.

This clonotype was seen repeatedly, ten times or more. For the CDR3, the DNA is TGCGCCAGCAGCTTAAGGGCTCCAGGGGGCAGCACTGAAGCTTTCTTT. Protein sequence: CASSLRAPGGSTEAFF. V gene TRBV5-1 combines with J gene TRBJ1-1, with 8 bases identical to TRBD1. The CDR3 loop spans 16 amino acids. The germline gives CDR1 SGHRS, CDR2 YFSETQ. J gave up 4 bases and V 2 bases, and 10 bases lay outside the gene matches.

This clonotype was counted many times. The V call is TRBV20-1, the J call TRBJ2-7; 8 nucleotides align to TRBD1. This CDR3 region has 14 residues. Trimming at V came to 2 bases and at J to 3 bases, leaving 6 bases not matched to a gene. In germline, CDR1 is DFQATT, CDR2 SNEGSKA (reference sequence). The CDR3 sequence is CSARRTGSHYEQYF. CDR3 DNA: TGCAGTGCTAGAAGGACAGGGTCCCACTACGAGCAGTACTTC.

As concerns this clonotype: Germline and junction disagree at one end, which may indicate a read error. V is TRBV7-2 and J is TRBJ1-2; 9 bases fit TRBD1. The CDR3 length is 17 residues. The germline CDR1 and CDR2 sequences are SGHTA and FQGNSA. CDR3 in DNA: TGTGCCAACAGCTTAGGTGTGATGGGACAGGGAAGGGTTGGCTACACCTTC. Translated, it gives CANSLGVMGQGRVGYTF.

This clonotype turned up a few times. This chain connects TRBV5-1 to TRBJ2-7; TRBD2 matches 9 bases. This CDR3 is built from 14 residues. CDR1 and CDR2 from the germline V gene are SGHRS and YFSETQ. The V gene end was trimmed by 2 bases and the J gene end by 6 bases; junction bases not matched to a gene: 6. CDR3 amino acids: CASSFGVAGAEQYF. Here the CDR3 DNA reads TGCGCCAGCAGCTTCGGAGTAGCGGGGGCCGAGCAGTACTTC.

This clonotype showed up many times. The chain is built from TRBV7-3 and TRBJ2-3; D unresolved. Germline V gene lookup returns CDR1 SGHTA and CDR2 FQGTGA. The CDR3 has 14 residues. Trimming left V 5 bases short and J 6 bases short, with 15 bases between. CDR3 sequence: CASSPEWGSDTQYF. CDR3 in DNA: TGTGCCAGCAGCCCAGAGTGGGGTTCGGATACGCAGTATTTT.